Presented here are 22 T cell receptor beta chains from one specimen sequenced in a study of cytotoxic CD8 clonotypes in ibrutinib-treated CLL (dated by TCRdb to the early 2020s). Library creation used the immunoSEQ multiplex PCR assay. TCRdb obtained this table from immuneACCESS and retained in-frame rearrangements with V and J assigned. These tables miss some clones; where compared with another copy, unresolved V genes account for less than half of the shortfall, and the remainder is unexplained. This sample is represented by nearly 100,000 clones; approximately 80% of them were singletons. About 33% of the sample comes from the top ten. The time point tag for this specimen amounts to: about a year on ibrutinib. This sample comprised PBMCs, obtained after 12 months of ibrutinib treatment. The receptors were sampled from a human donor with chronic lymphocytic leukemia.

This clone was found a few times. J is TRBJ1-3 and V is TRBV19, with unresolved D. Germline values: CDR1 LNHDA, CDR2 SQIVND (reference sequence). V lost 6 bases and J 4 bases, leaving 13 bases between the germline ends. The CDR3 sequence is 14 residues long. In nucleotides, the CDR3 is TGTGCCAGTAGCCCAGGTCAAGTCGGAAACACCATATATTTT. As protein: CASSPGQVGNTIYF.

The CDR3 loop is CASSAGTGGNSGELFF. The CDR3 nucleotides read TGTGCCAGTAGTGCCGGGACAGGGGGCAACTCCGGGGAGCTGTTTTTT. V gene TRBV19 combines with J gene TRBJ2-2, with TRBD1 identical over 12 bases. V lost 5 bases to trimming and J lost 6 bases; unmatched junction nucleotides: 7. The germline V gene has CDR1 LNHDA and CDR2 SQIVND (reference sequence). The CDR3 is made up of 16 amino acids.

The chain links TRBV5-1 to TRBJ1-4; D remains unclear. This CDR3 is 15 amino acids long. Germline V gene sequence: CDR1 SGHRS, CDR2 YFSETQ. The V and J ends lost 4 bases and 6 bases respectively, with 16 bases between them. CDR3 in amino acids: CASSALGRMDEKLFF. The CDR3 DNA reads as TGCGCCAGCAGCGCCTTAGGGCGTATGGATGAAAAACTGTTTTTT. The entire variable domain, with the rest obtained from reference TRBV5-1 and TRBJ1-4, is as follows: KAGVTQTPRYLIKTRGQQVTLSCSPISGHRSVSWYQQTPGQGLQFLFEYFSETQRNKGNFPGRFSGRQFSNSRSEMNVSTLELGDSALYLCASSALGRMDEKLFFGSGTQLSVL.

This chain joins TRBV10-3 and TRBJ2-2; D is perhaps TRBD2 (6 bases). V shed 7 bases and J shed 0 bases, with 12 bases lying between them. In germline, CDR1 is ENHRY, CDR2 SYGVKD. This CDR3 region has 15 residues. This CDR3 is CAIIQGGSNTGELFF. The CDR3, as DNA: TGTGCCATCATACAAGGAGGGTCGAACACCGGGGAGCTGTTTTTT.

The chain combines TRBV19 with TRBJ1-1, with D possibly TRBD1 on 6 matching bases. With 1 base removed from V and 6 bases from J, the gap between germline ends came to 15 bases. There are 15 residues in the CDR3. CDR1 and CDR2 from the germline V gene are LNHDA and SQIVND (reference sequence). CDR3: CASSIGQGMRAEAFF. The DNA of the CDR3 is TGTGCCAGTAGTATAGGCCAGGGGATGAGGGCTGAAGCTTTCTTT.

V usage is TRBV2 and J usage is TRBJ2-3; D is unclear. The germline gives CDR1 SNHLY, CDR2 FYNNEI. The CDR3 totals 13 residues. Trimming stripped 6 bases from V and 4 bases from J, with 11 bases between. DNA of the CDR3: TGTGCCAGCAGGAGTGGTGCACCAGATACGCAGTATTTT. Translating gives CASRSGAPDTQYF.

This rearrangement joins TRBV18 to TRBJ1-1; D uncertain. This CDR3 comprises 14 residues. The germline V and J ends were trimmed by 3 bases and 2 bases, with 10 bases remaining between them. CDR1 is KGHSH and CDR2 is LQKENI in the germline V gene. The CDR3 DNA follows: TGTGCCAGCTCACCTGATGCATATAACACTGAAGCTTTCTTT. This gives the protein CASSPDAYNTEAFF.

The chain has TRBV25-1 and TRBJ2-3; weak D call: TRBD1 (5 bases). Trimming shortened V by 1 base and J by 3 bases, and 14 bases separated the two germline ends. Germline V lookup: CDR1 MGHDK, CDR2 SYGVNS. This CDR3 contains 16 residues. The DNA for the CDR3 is TGTGCCAGCAGTGAATCTCGGCAGGGTCTAACAGATACGCAGTATTTT. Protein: CASSESRQGLTDTQYF.

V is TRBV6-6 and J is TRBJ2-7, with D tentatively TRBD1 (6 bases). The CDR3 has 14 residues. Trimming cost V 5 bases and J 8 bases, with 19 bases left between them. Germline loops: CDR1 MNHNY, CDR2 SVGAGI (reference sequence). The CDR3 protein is CASSSRGTTVKQYF. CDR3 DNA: TGTGCCAGCAGTAGCAGGGGTACGACGGTTAAGCAGTACTTC.

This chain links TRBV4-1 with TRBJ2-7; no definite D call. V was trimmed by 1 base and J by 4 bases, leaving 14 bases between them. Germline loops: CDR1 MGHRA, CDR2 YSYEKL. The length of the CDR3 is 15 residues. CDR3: CASSQVLGKEYEQYF. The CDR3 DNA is TGCGCCAGCAGCCAAGTTTTGGGGAAAGAGTACGAGCAGTACTTC.

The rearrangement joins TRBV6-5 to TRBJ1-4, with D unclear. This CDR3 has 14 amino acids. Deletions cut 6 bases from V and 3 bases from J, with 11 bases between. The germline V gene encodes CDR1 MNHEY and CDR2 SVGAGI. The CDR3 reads CASSPRRPNEKLFF. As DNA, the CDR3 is TGTGCCAGCAGCCCCAGGCGCCCTAATGAAAAACTGTTTTTT.

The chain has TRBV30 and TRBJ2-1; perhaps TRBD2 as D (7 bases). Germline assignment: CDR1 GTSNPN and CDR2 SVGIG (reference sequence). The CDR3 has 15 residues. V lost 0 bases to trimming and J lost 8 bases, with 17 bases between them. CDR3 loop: CAWSVQGGGPYEQFF. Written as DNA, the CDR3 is TGTGCCTGGAGTGTACAGGGCGGGGGCCCCTATGAGCAGTTCTTC.

The CDR3 spells CASGGLAGGSSTDTQYF. The CDR3 coding sequence is TGTGCCAGCGGAGGACTAGCGGGGGGCTCTAGCACAGATACGCAGTATTTT. This chain connects TRBV28 to TRBJ2-3; 14 nucleotides align to TRBD2. V dropped 8 bases and J dropped 0; count of bases not matched to a gene: 7. CDR1 MDHEN and CDR2 SYDVKM come from the germline V gene. The CDR3 length is 17 residues.

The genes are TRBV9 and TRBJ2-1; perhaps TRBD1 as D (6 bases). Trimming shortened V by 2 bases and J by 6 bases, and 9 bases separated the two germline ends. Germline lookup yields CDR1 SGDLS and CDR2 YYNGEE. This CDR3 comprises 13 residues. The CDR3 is CASSVGALNEQFF. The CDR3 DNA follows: TGTGCCAGCAGCGTGGGGGCCCTCAATGAGCAGTTCTTC.

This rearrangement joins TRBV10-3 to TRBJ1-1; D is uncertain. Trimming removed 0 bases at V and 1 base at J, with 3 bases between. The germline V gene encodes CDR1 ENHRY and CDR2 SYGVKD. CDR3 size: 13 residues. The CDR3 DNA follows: TGTGCCATCAGTGAGTCGGGGAACACTGAAGCTTTCTTT. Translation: CAISESGNTEAFF.

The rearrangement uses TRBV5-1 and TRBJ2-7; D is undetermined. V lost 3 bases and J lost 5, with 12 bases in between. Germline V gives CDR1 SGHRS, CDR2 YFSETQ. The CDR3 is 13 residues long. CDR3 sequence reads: CASSSVEVDEQYF. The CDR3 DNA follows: TGCGCCAGCAGCTCCGTCGAGGTCGACGAGCAGTACTTC.

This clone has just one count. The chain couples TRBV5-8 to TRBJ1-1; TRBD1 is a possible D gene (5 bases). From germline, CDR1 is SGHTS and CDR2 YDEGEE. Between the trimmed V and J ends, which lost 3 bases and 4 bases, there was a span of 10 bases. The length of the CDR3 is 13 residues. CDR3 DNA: TGTGCCAGCAGCTCATCAGGGCGCACTGAAGCTTTCTTT. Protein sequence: CASSSSGRTEAFF. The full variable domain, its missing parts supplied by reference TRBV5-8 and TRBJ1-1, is EAGVTQSPTHLIKTRGQQATLRCSPISGHTSVYWYQQALGLGLQFLLWYDEGEERNRGNFPPRFSGRQFPNYSSELNVNALELEDSALYLCASSSSGRTEAFFGQGTRLTVV.

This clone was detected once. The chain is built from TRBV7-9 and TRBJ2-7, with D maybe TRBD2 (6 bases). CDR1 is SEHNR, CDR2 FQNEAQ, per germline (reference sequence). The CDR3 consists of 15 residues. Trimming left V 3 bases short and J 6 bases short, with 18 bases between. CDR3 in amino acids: CASSLGGGVFSEQYF. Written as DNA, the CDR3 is TGTGCCAGCAGCTTGGGCGGCGGGGTATTCTCCGAGCAGTACTTC.

Here the CDR3 DNA reads TGTGCCAGTAGTACTCGTTCGAGGGATACGCAGTATTTT. Encoded protein: CASSTRSRDTQYF. V gene TRBV19 combines with J gene TRBJ2-3; D remains ambiguous. The CDR3 runs 13 residues. The V end was cut by 4 bases, the J end by 6 bases, with 11 bases between. Germline V gene lookup returns CDR1 LNHDA and CDR2 SQIVND (reference sequence).

The CDR3 coding sequence is TGTGCCAGCAGCCCTCCCTACCCCGGGACAGGCTGCTCTAACTATGGCTACACCTTC. Residues: CASSPPYPGTGCSNYGYTF. This sequence joins TRBV21-1 and TRBJ1-2; TRBD1, as called in the table, went unchecked against the DNA. TRBV21-1 is an annotated pseudogene. The CDR3 sequence is 19 residues long.

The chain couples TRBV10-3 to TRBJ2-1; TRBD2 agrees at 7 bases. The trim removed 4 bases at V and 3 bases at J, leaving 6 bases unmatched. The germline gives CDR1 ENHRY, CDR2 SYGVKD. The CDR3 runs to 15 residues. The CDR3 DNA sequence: TGTGCCATCAGTGGGTCTGCGGGGGTCTACAATGAGCAGTTCTTC. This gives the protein CAISGSAGVYNEQFF.

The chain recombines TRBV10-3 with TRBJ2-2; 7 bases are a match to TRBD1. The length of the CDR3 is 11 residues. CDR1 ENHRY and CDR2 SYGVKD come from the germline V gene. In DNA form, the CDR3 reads TGTGCACTCAGGGGGACCGGGGAGCTGTTTTTT. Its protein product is CALRGTGELFF.